This note documents a single TCR beta chain sequence. Cohort placement rested on clinical history that participants reported themselves. Sequencing was performed with immunoSEQ multiplex PCR; in TCRdb, only in-frame clones are kept and a portion is missing. The table includes approximately 220,000 clones, 80% detected once. The entry originates in a study of blood T cell repertoires in COVID-19. Study context: From T cells, B-cell-depleted T cells, or PBMCs came the material, which was cDNA or gDNA.

Trimming stripped 3 bases from V and 6 bases from J, with 11 bases between. Germline V gene lookup returns CDR1 SGHTA and CDR2 FQGTGA. The CDR3 consists of 14 residues. V is TRBV7-3 and J is TRBJ2-2; weak D call: TRBD1 (6 bases). The sample consisted of PBMCs or T cells enriched from blood (not recorded which). This TCR was recovered from a woman between 35 and 50 years old with acute COVID-19. The DNA for the CDR3 is TGTGCCAGCAGCTTTCAGGGGAAGGCCGGGGAGCTGTTTTTT. The encoded protein is CASSFQGKAGELFF.